Ten or more counts support the clone carrying this T cell receptor beta chain. Its antigen is as yet unknown. This sample is part of a study of T-cell reconstitution after alpha-beta-depleted transplantation in children. The length of the CDR3 is 14 residues. V shed 0 bases and J shed 3 bases, with 9 bases lying between them. In germline, CDR1 is SGHVS, CDR2 FNYEAQ. TCRbeta library preparation incorporated unique molecular identifiers. One entry per CDR3 protein results from TCRdb running MiXCR on the PCR reads. The table has about 200,000 distinct CDR3 sequences, about 8.4% seen once. Findings of the study overall: The origin of alpha-beta T cells about two months after transplant was reportedly several hundred expanded graft clones. At the one-year point after transplant, T-cell counts and TCRbeta diversity were found to come mostly from T cells that had been newly produced. Recipient T cells and thymic progenitors that survived were the source of the high TCRbeta diversity seen at day 60 in some patients.

The clonotype originates from a male patient aged 2-15 years who had a stem cell transplant for acute myeloid leukemia, so the T cells may come from the graft donor. The V and J genes are TRBV7-6 and TRBJ2-7, with a weak D call TRBD1 (5 bases). The specimen was PBMCs, mostly from graft donor cells, collected 360 days after TCRalphabeta/CD19-depleted stem cell transplant. CDR3 coding DNA: TGTGCCAGCAGCTTAGCAGGGGATAGCTACGAGCAGTACGTC. Protein sequence: CASSLAGDSYEQYV.